One and the same sample provided the 8 T cell receptor beta chains below, sequenced in a study of T cells after yellow fever vaccination. TCRdb re-derived calls from the 5' RACE reads in MiXCR, one entry per CDR3 protein. The sample consists of around 590,000 distinct CDR3 sequences, over 9% of them appearing once. The sample here was PBMCs, taken on the day of the yellow fever booster vaccination. The receptors here all came from a man aged 30 to 45 who received the YFV17D yellow fever vaccine.

The CDR3 DNA follows: TGTGCCAGCAGCGTAGGGCAAGCGGGAGGAGTCTACAATGAGCAGTTCTTC. Its translation: CASSVGQAGGVYNEQFF. The genes are TRBV9 and TRBJ2-1; 9 nucleotides match TRBD2. Germline assignment: CDR1 SGDLS and CDR2 YYNGEE. This CDR3 region has 17 residues. V gave up 0 bases and J gave up 3 bases; unmatched junction bases: 7.

The V and J genes are TRBV15 and TRBJ2-7, with 8 bases identical to TRBD1. V shed 6 bases and J 3 bases; nucleotides not matched to a gene: 7. This CDR3 is built from 14 residues. CDR1 is LNHNV and CDR2 is YYDKDF in the germline V gene (reference sequence). This CDR3 reads CATRLDRVNYEQYF. The CDR3 coding sequence is TGTGCCACCAGACTGGACAGGGTGAACTACGAGCAGTACTTC. The whole variable domain, remainder taken from reference TRBV15 and TRBJ2-7, is DAMVIQNPRYQVTQFGKPVTLSCSQTLNHNVMYWYQQKSSQAPKLLFHYYDKDFNNEADTPDNFQSRRPNTSFCFLDIRSPGLGDTAMYLCATRLDRVNYEQYFGPGTRLTVT.

The rearrangement links TRBV12-3 or TRBV12-4 to TRBJ2-1, with D perhaps matching TRBD1 (6 bases). The length of the CDR3 is 15 residues. V lost 6 bases, J lost 9 bases, and 21 bases lay in between. As DNA, the CDR3 is TGTGCCAGCAGCCTCCGGGACACTCCCCGGGGTGAGCAGTTCTTC. Amino acid sequence: CASSLRDTPRGEQFF.

The rearrangement uses TRBV27 and TRBJ2-6; D may be TRBD1 (5 bases). Germline V gene data show CDR1 as MNHEY and CDR2 as SMNVEV (reference sequence). Trimming shortened V by 5 bases and J by 0 bases, and 17 bases separated the two germline ends. The CDR3 is 18 residues long. The CDR3 sequence is CASSDRQSRISGANVLTF. The CDR3 DNA is TGTGCCAGCAGTGATCGACAGTCTCGGATCTCTGGGGCCAACGTCCTGACTTTC.

The chain carries TRBV2 and TRBJ2-2; D remains unclear. The germline CDR1 and CDR2 sequences are SNHLY and FYNNEI. Trimming stripped 5 bases from V and 4 bases from J, with 8 bases between. The CDR3 is 13 amino acids. CDR3 nucleotides: TGTGCCAGCAGTAAGGACGGCACCGGGGAGCTGTTTTTT. The encoded protein is CASSKDGTGELFF.

This clonotype was counted between two and nine times. The chain recombines TRBV5-4 with TRBJ2-5; 7 bases are a match to TRBD2. The V gene's germline CDR1 is SGHNT and CDR2 YYREEE (reference sequence). The trim removed 4 bases at V and 0 bases at J, leaving 6 bases unmatched. The CDR3 consists of 15 residues. The CDR3 nucleotides read TGTGCCAGCAGCCTGGGGACTACAAACCAAGAGACCCAGTACTTC. Amino acid sequence: CASSLGTTNQETQYF.

J is TRBJ1-4 and V is TRBV6-5; tentative D call: TRBD1 (5 bases). Deletions cut 2 bases from V and 8 bases from J, with 15 bases between. There are 15 residues in the CDR3. Germline assignment: CDR1 MNHEY and CDR2 SVGAGI. CDR3 protein: CASSYRGGAQEKLFF. The DNA for the CDR3 is TGTGCCAGCAGTTACAGGGGCGGGGCACAGGAAAAACTGTTTTTT.

This clonotype was observed many times. The chain combines TRBV18 with TRBJ1-1; possible D gene TRBD1, 5 bases. CDR1 and CDR2 (germline): KGHSH, LQKENI. There are 13 residues in the CDR3. Trimming stripped 6 bases from V and 1 base from J, with 9 bases between. The CDR3 sequence is CASSETGNTEAFF. CDR3 sequence (DNA): TGTGCCAGCTCGGAAACAGGGAACACTGAAGCTTTCTTT.